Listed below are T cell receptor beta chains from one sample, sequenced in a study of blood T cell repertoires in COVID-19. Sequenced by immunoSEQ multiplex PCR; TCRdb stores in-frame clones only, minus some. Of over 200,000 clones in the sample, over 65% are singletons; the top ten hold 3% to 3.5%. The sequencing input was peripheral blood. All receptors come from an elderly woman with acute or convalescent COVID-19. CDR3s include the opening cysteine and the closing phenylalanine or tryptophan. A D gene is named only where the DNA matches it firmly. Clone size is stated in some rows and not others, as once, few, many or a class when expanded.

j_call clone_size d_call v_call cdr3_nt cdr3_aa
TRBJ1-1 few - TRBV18 TGTGCCAGCTCACAGGGGCTGAACACTGAAGCTTTCTTT CASSQGLNTEAFF
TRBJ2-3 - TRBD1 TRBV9 TGTGCCAGCAGCGTAGGCAGGGGGACAGGGGGCATTACAGATACGCAGTATTTT CASSVGRGTGGITDTQYF
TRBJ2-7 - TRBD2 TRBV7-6 TGTGCCAGCAGCTTAGTGGGCGGGGGATCCTACGAGCAGTACTTC CASSLVGGGSYEQYF
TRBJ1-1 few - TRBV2 TGTGCCAGCAGTACTGCGGGGGGGAGCAGGCTTGAAGCTTTCTTT CASSTAGGSRLEAFF
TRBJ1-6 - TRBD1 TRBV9 TGTGCCAGCAGCCCCCACCGGACAGGGAAAAATTCACCCCTCCACTTT CASSPHRTGKNSPLHF
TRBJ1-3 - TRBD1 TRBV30 TGTGCCTGGAGTAGACACCGACAGGGATTTTCTGGAAACACCATATATTTT CAWSRHRQGFSGNTIYF
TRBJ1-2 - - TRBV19 TGTGCCAGTACCAGTACAGCCCAGGGTAGCTACACCTTC CASTSTAQGSYTF
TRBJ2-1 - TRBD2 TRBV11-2 TGTGCCAGCAGCCATCTTAGCGGGAGGGGGTACAATGAGCAGTTCTTC CASSHLSGRGYNEQFF
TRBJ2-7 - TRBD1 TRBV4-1 TGCGCCAGCAGCCAAGATTTACAGGGGGTCTTCGAGCAGTACTTC CASSQDLQGVFEQYF
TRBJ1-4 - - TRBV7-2 TGTGCCAGCAGATGGTCCAGAAATGAAAAACTGTTTTTT CASRWSRNEKLFF
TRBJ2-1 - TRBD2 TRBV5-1 TGCGCCAGCAGCAGGGGACTAGCGGGAGGGAACTGGAATGAGCAGTTCTTC CASSRGLAGGNWNEQFF
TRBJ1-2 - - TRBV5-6 TGTGCCAGCAGCCCTAACGCAAGGGGATTAGTCTATGGCTACACCTTC CASSPNARGLVYGYTF
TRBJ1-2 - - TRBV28 TGTGCCAGCAGTCCCCTCGGGGGAGGCTACACCTTC CASSPLGGGYTF
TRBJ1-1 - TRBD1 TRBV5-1 TGCGCCAGCAGGGCCCAGGGGGATGGCACTGAAGCTTTCTTT CASRAQGDGTEAFF
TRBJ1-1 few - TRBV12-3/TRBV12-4 TGTGCCAGCGCTTTGTTGGAGGACACTGAAGCTTTCTTT CASALLEDTEAFF
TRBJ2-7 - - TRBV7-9 TGTGCCAGCAGCTTCTACAGCCTTGACGAGCAGTACTTC CASSFYSLDEQYF
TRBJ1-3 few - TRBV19 TGTGCCAGTTCCAGTCCCTCCAGGGCTGGAAACACCATATATTTT CASSSPSRAGNTIYF
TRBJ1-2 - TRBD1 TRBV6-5 TGTGCCAGCAGTTACTCCGGGACAGGGAGGGGCTACACCTTC CASSYSGTGRGYTF
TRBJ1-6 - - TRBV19 TGTGCCAGTAAACATAAGGCGGGGATTTCACCCCTCCACTTT CASKHKAGISPLHF
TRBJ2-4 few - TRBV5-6 TGTGCCAGCAGCTCCGGGATCGAAAACATTCAGTACTTC CASSSGIENIQYF
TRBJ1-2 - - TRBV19 TGTGCCAGTAGTCTCCACTTAGCGGGCTACACCTTC CASSLHLAGYTF
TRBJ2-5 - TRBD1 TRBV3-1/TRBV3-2 TGTGCCAGCAGCCAGGGACAGGTAACCTCCACCCAGTACTTC CASSQGQVTSTQYF
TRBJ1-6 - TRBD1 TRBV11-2 TGTGCCAGCAGCTCCCAGGGGGCCCTTTCTAATTCACCCCTCCACTTT CASSSQGALSNSPLHF
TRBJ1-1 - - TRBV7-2 TGTGCCAGCAGCCCTTCGACGGGTCTCGGCACTGAAGCTTTCTTT CASSPSTGLGTEAFF
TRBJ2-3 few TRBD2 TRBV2 TGTGCCAGCAGTCAAGCGGGAGGACCCACAGATACGCAGTATTTT CASSQAGGPTDTQYF
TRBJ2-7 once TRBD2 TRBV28 TGTGCCAGCAGTCCCCTAGCGGGTTACGAGCAGTACTTC CASSPLAGYEQYF
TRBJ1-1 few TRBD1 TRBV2 TGTGCCAGCAGGACAGGGGGCTTTGAAGCTTTCTTT CASRTGGFEAFF